The entry that follows covers one T cell receptor beta chain sequence. These data originate in a study of blood T cell repertoires in COVID-19. Study background: COVID-19 samples collected from the United States, Italy and Spain covered acute and convalescent phases.

Authors' data handling: Estimation of nucleated cell counts relied on the amplification of reference gene primers. Clones were read by immunoSEQ multiplex PCR, and TCRdb kept only the in-frame ones, dropping some. From that table come the V and J calls and clone size; the DNA was used to work out D and trimming. The sample records 310,000 or so clones, 90% to 95% being singletons. Per the germline V gene, CDR1 is LNHNV and CDR2 is YYDKDF (reference sequence). The germline V and J ends were trimmed by 1 base and 4 bases, with 8 bases remaining between them. The CDR3 covers 13 residues. The source of this sequence is a woman aged 25 to 39 with COVID-19, enrolled during active disease. The V call is TRBV15, the J call TRBJ2-7; D might be TRBD1 (5 bases). Specimen: peripheral blood. The CDR3 loop reads CATSRGTTYEQYF. CDR3 bases: TGTGCCACCAGCAGAGGGACAACTTACGAGCAGTACTTC.